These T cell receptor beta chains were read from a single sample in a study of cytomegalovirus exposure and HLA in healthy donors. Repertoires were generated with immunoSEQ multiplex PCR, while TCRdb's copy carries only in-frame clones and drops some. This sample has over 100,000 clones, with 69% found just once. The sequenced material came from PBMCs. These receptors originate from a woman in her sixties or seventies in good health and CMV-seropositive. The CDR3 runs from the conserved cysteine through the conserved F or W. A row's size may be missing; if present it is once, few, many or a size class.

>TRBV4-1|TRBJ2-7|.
CASSEGPGSSYEQYF
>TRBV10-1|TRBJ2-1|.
CASSTPGHPRGEQFF
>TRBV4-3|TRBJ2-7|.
CASSQGPLAGGGSYEQYF
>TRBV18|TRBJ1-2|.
CASSIDFYGYTF
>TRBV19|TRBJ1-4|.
CASSLSATGDRKLFF
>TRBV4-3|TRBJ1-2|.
CASSQEGQPNYGYTF
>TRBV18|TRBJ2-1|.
CASSPTIGTGGHEQFF
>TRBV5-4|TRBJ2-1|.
CASSLATQGSYNEQFF
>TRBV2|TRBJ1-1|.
CASIRTSVNTEAFF
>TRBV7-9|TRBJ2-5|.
CASSPRGGAETQYF
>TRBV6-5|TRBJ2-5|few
CASNPAGVQETQYF
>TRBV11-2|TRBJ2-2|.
CASSLRVNTGELFF
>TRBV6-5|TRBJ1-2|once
CASSYLGQGAEGYTF